The 7 T cell receptor beta chains given below trace back to one sample, sequenced in a study of blood T cell repertoires in COVID-19. Profiling relied on immunoSEQ multiplex PCR, and the TCRdb table lists in-frame clones only, not all of them. Of more than 300,000 clones listed, over 75% are singletons. What was sequenced was peripheral blood. The origin of the receptors is a woman aged 25 to 39 with COVID-19, enrolled during active disease.

Note on this clone: The germline gene is not matched at one end of the junction; a read error may be the cause. The gene calls are TRBV5-1 and TRBJ2-5; no firm D call. CDR3 length: 13 residues. Germline CDR1 is SGHRS and CDR2 is YFSETQ. CDR3 sequence: CASRLEPQETQYF. The CDR3 bases are TGCGCCAGCAGGTTGGAGCCCCAAGAGACCCAGTACTTC.

The chain recombines TRBV19 with TRBJ1-5, with unresolved D. V lost 7 bases to trimming and J lost 3 bases, with 10 bases between them. In germline, CDR1 is LNHDA, CDR2 SQIVND (reference sequence). This CDR3 comprises 13 residues. Here the CDR3 reads CASTGFVNQPQHF. The CDR3, as DNA: TGTGCCAGTACCGGGTTTGTCAATCAGCCCCAGCATTTT.

CDR3 sequence: CAISDRGTAYEQYF. The CDR3 DNA follows: TGTGCCATCAGTGACCGCGGGACTGCGTACGAGCAGTACTTC. V is TRBV10-3 and J is TRBJ2-7, with D possibly being TRBD2 (6 bases). The ends were cut back, 3 bases at V and 4 bases at J, with 13 bases in the middle. The germline V gene encodes CDR1 ENHRY and CDR2 SYGVKD. CDR3 length: 14 residues.

This rearrangement joins TRBV29-1 to TRBJ1-1, with D unresolved. The germline V gene has CDR1 SQVTM and CDR2 ANQGSEA. The CDR3 totals 10 residues. The V end was cut by 7 bases, the J end by 6 bases, with 9 bases between. CDR3 DNA sequence: TGCAGCGCCGGTGAGGCTGAAGCTTTCTTT. This codes for CSAGEAEAFF.

This clone has only one observation. The chain is built from TRBV5-1 and TRBJ1-1; 8 bases fit TRBD1. Germline trimming cut 4 bases from V and 4 bases from J; bases unmatched to any gene: 9. This CDR3 comprises 15 residues. Germline assignment: CDR1 SGHRS and CDR2 YFSETQ. The CDR3 bases are TGCGCCAGCAGCCCCCGACAGGGGAAGACCACTGAAGCTTTCTTT. Amino acids: CASSPRQGKTTEAFF.

The rearrangement links TRBV28 to TRBJ2-5, with 7 bases matching TRBD1. Germline values: CDR1 MDHEN, CDR2 SYDVKM. Germline trimming cut 8 bases from V and 3 bases from J; bases unmatched to any gene: 3. The CDR3 has 12 residues. DNA for the CDR3: TGTGCCAGCCTCGGGACAGAAGAGACCCAGTACTTC. It specifies CASLGTEETQYF.

This chain links TRBV28 with TRBJ2-7; tentatively, D is TRBD1 (5 bases). This CDR3 has 14 residues. V shed 5 bases and J shed 3 bases, with 14 bases lying between them. Germline-derived CDR1 and CDR2 are MDHEN and SYDVKM. The CDR3 here is CASSRQGTLYEQYF. As DNA, the CDR3 is TGTGCCAGCAGTCGGCAGGGCACCCTCTACGAGCAGTACTTC.